This TCR beta chain was recorded in a study of blood T cell repertoires in COVID-19. The repertoire was sequenced with immunoSEQ multiplex PCR; TCRdb's copy has only in-frame clones and lacks some. The table includes 350,000 to 400,000 clones, roughly 91% detected once. With V trimmed by 4 bases and J by 0 bases, 12 bases remained unmatched. This CDR3 region has 19 residues. CDR1 SGHNT and CDR2 YYREEE come from the germline V gene (reference sequence). V and J are TRBV5-4 and TRBJ2-3, with TRBD2 matching 12 bases. This receptor was taken from a woman in her twenties or thirties who had recovered from COVID-19. The material sequenced was PBMCs or T cells enriched from blood (not recorded which). CDR3: CASSPSGGGPTSSTDTQYF. The DNA of the CDR3 is TGTGCCAGCAGCCCTAGCGGGGGGGGACCAACCTCTAGCACAGATACGCAGTATTTT.